This TCR beta chain was sequenced for a study of T cells in Graves' hyperthyroidism and ophthalmopathy. Overall study results and limits: A model of 13 V-J features distinguished ophthalmopathy from stable hyperthyroidism.

The CDR3 length is 16 residues. Germline-derived CDR1 and CDR2 are MNHEY and SMNVEV (reference sequence). The V and J ends lost 6 bases and 4 bases, in that order; junction bases with no gene match: 9. The TCR beta CDR3 regions underwent amplification using RNA transcripts as the source. HTBI primers drove first-round RT-PCR of the TCR CDR3. In TCRdb, the multiplex PCR reads were re-called with MiXCR into one record per CDR3 protein. The profile shows more than 650,000 distinct CDR3 sequences, 13% to 15% of them singletons. Patients were aged 18 to 65, had disease duration under 2 months, and had newly diagnosed hyperthyroidism. Patients were excluded for uncontrolled infection, other autoimmune disease, pregnancy or lactation. For the diagnoses, clinical symptoms, serum thyroxine and TRAb, thyroid ultrasound and orbital computed tomography were used. This clonotype appeared many times. Its antigen is unidentified.

Sequencing input: blood. The origin of this receptor is a young woman with Graves' hyperthyroidism. The chain recombines TRBV27 with TRBJ2-1, with 10 bases lining up with TRBD2. CDR3 DNA: TGTGCCAGCAGCCGTCCGGGACTAGCGCTTTACAATGAGCAGTTCTTC. As protein: CASSRPGLALYNEQFF.